Included here is one T cell receptor (beta chain) sequence, with context. Losses at the gene ends were 1 base for V and 5 bases for J; bases not matched to a gene: 14. Germline CDR1 is SGHTA and CDR2 is FQGTGA. This CDR3 has 21 amino acids. The study ran its PCR with 60 Vbeta and 13 Jbeta primers. Assay: immunoSEQ multiplex PCR; the TCRdb copy retains only in-frame clones and omits some. The profile shows roughly 150,000 clones, around 84% of them singletons. This entry is derived from a study of cytomegalovirus exposure and HLA in healthy donors. Material: PBMCs. This receptor was obtained from a boy aged 2 to 10 in good health and CMV-seronegative. This chain joins TRBV7-3 and TRBJ2-2; 15 bases are a match to TRBD2. CDR3 sequence reads: CASSLKGTSGRIAVVTGELFF. In DNA form, the CDR3 reads TGTGCCAGCAGCTTAAAAGGGACTAGCGGGAGGATAGCGGTAGTGACCGGGGAGCTGTTTTTT.